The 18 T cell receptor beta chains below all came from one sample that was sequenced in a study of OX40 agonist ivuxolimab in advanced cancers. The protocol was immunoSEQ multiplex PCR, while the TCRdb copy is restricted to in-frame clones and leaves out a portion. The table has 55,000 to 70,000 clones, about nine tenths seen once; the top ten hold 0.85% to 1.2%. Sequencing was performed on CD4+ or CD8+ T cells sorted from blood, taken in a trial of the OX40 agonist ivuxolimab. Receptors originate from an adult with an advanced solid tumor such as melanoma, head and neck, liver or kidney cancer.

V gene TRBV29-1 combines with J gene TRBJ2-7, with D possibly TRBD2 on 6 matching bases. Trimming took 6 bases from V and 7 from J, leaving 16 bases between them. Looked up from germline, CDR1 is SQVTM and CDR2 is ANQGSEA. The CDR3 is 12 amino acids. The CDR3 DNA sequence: TGCAGCGTCACGTCGGGGACTGGGGAGCAGTACTTC. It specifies CSVTSGTGEQYF.

The CDR3: CASSSRDRGYTEAFF. The DNA of the CDR3 is TGTGCCAGCAGCTCAAGGGACAGGGGTTACACTGAAGCTTTCTTT. V is TRBV7-9 and J is TRBJ1-1, with 10 bases that match TRBD1. V lost 4 bases to trimming and J lost 3 bases; unmatched junction nucleotides: 5. Germline values: CDR1 SEHNR, CDR2 FQNEAQ (reference sequence). The CDR3 contains 15 residues.

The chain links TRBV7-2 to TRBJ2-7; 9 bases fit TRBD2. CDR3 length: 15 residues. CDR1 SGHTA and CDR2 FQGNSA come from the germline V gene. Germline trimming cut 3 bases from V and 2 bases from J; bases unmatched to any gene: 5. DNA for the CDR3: TGTGCCAGCAGCTTGCAGCGGGGGGCCCCCTACGAGCAGTACTTC. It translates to CASSLQRGAPYEQYF.

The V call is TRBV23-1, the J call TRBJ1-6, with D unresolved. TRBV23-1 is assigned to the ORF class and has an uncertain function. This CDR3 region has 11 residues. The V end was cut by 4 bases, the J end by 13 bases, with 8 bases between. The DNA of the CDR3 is TGCGCCAGCAGTCTAACCCCGCCCCTCCACTTT. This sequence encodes CASSLTPPLHF.

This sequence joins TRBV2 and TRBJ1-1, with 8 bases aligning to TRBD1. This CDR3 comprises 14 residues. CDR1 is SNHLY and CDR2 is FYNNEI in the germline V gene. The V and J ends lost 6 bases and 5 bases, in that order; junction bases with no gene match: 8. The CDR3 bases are TGTGCCAGCAGCGACAGGGGTGGAAAGACTGAAGCTTTCTTT. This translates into CASSDRGGKTEAFF.

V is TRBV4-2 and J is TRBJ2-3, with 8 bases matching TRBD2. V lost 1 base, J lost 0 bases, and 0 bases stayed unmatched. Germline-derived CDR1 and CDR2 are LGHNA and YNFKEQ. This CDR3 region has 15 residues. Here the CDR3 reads CASSQGGGSTDTQYF. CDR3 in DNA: TGTGCCAGCAGCCAAGGCGGGGGGAGCACAGATACGCAGTATTTT.

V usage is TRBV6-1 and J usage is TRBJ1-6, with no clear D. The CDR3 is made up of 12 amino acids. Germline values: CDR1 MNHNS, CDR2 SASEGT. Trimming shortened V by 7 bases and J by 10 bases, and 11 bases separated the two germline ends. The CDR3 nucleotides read TGTGCCAGCATGGAGGCTTGGTCACCCCTCCACTTT. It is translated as CASMEAWSPLHF.

CDR3 bases: TGTGCCAGCAGCTTAATACCGGGAAACACCGGGGAGCTGTTTTTT. Translated, it gives CASSLIPGNTGELFF. The chain uses TRBV11-2 and TRBJ2-2, with D possibly matching TRBD2 (5 bases). Trimming removed 2 bases from V and 2 bases from J, with 9 bases in between. Per the germline V gene, CDR1 is SGHAT and CDR2 is FQNNGV. This CDR3 comprises 15 residues.

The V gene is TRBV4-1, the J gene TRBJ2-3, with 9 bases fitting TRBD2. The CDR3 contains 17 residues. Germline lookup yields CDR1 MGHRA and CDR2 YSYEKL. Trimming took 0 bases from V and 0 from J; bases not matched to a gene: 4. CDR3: CASSQDPAGGSTDTQYF. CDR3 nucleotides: TGCGCCAGCAGCCAAGATCCAGCGGGGGGTAGCACAGATACGCAGTATTTT.

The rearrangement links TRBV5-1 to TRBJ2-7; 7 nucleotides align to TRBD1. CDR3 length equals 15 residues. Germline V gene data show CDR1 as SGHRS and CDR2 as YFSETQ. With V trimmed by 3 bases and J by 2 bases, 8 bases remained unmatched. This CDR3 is CASSWWTGPTYEQYF. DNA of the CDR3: TGCGCCAGCAGCTGGTGGACAGGTCCGACCTACGAGCAGTACTTC.

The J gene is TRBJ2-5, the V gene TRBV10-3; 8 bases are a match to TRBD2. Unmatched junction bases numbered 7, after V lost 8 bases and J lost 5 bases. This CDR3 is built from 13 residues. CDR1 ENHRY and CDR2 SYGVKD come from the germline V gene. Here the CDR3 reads CAISTERGETQYF. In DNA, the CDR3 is TGTGCCATCTCCACAGAGCGGGGGGAGACCCAGTACTTC.

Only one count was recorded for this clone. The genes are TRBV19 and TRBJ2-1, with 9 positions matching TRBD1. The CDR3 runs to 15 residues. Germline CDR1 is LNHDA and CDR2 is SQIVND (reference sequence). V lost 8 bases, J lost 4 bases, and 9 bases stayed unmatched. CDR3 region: CASSPPGQGYNEQFF. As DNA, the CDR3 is TGTGCCAGTTCCCCGCCGGGACAGGGATACAATGAGCAGTTCTTC.

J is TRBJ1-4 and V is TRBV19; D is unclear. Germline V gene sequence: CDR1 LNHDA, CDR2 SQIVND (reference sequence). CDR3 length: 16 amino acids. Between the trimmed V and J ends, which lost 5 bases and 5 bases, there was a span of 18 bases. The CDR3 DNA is TGTGCCAGTAGTCGGAACGGGCCACTTGGGAATGAAAAACTGTTTTTT. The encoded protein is CASSRNGPLGNEKLFF. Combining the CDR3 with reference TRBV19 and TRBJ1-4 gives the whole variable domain DGGITQSPKYLFRKEGQNVTLSCEQNLNHDAMYWYRQDPGQGLRLIYYSQIVNDFQKGDIAEGYSVSREKKESFPLTVTSAQKNPTAFYLCASSRNGPLGNEKLFFGSGTQLSVL.

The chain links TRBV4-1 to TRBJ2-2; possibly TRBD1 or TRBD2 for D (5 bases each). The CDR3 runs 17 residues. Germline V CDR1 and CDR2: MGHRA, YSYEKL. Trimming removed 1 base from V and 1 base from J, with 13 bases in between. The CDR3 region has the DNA TGCGCCAGCAGCCAAGGAACCGGGACGGGGAACACCGGGGAGCTGTTTTTT. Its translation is CASSQGTGTGNTGELFF.

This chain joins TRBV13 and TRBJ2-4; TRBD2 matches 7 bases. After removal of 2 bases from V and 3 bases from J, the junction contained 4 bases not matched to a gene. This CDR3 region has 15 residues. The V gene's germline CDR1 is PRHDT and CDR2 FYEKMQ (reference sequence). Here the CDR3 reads CASSLPRGSKNIQYF. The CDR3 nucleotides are TGTGCCAGCAGCTTACCCCGCGGGAGCAAAAACATTCAGTACTTC.

The CDR3 DNA follows: TGTGCCAGCACTCAAGGGGCGGGGGTCACGGAGACCCAGTACTTC. It encodes CASTQGAGVTETQYF. The chain couples TRBV6-1 to TRBJ2-5; the match to TRBD2 covers 7 bases. V shed 7 bases, J shed 5 bases, and the junction held 13 bases outside the gene matches. The CDR3 has 15 amino acids. CDR1 and CDR2 (germline): MNHNS, SASEGT.

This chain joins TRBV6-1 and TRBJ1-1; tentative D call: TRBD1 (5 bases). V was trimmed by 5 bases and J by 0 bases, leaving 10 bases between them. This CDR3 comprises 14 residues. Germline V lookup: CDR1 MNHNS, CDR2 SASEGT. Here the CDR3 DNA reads TGTGCCAGCAGTTATGCGGGGCTGAACACTGAAGCTTTCTTT. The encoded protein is CASSYAGLNTEAFF.

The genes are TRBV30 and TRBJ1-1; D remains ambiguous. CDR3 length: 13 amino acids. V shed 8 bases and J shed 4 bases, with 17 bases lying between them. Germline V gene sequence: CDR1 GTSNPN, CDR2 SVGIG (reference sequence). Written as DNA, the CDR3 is TGTGCCCAGGCCTCATTGTGGGGCACTGAAGCTTTCTTT. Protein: CAQASLWGTEAFF.